Listed here are 29 T cell receptor beta chains from one sample, sequenced in a study of naive and memory T cell subsets. Two oligonucleotides, mixed equimolar, formed the beta constant-region primer covering TRBC1 and TRBC2. Four rounds of PCR amplified the ligated cDNA using nested alpha and beta constant-region primers plus SP2. A single record per CDR3 protein comes from TCRdb applying MiXCR to the UMI-ligation and nested PCR reads. The repertoire holds about 23,000 distinct CDR3 sequences, with approximately 8.8% as singletons. The sample taken for sequencing was central memory CD8+ T cells from blood. Receptors were obtained from a human donor in good health.

This clonotype was recorded at least ten times. V gene TRBV27 combines with J gene TRBJ2-5, with D possibly matching TRBD1 (5 bases). CDR1 MNHEY and CDR2 SMNVEV come from the germline V gene (reference sequence). V was cut by 2 bases and J by 1 base, with 11 bases left in between. The CDR3 runs 15 residues. The CDR3 coding sequence is TGTGCCAGCAGTTTAACAGGTTTGATCCAAGAGACCCAGTACTTC. Residues: CASSLTGLIQETQYF.

This clonotype was observed a few times. The V gene is TRBV12-5, the J gene TRBJ1-3; D remains ambiguous. Deletions cut 0 bases from V and 3 bases from J, with 12 bases between. CDR1 and CDR2 (germline): LGHNT, FRNRAP. The length of the CDR3 is 16 residues. The chain's CDR3 is CASGLVGNGVGNTIYF. The CDR3 DNA is TGTGCTAGTGGTTTGGTAGGAAACGGGGTTGGAAACACCATATATTTT.

This clonotype appeared many times. V gene TRBV27 combines with J gene TRBJ2-1, with D possibly being TRBD2 (6 bases). The germline gives CDR1 MNHEY, CDR2 SMNVEV (reference sequence). V was pared by 4 bases and J by 0 bases, with 16 bases between. The CDR3 length is 17 residues. The CDR3 DNA is TGTGCCAGCAGTTCCTGGGGCGGGGAAAGCTCCTACAATGAGCAGTTCTTC. This sequence encodes CASSSWGGESSYNEQFF.

This clonotype came up a few times. The chain combines TRBV7-8 with TRBJ2-1; D is unresolved. This CDR3 is built from 14 residues. Trimming removed 0 bases at V and 2 bases at J, with 5 bases between. Germline CDR1 is SGHVS and CDR2 is FQNEAQ. CDR3 loop: CASSLAGTYNEQFF. The CDR3 nucleotides read TGTGCCAGCAGCTTAGCCGGCACCTACAATGAGCAGTTCTTC.

This clonotype was seen at least ten times. The rearrangement joins TRBV29-1 to TRBJ2-1, with D unclear. V was clipped by 3 bases and J by 6 bases, with 9 bases between them. The CDR3 is made up of 12 amino acids. Per the germline V gene, CDR1 is SQVTM and CDR2 is ANQGSEA. The CDR3 reads CSVDAGPNEQFF. The CDR3 DNA follows: TGCAGCGTTGACGCAGGCCCCAATGAGCAGTTCTTC.

The table lists this clonotype with a few counts. The V and J genes are TRBV6-4 and TRBJ2-3; 8 positions match TRBD2. The CDR3 contains 15 residues. Germline loops: CDR1 MRHNA, CDR2 SNTAGT. With V trimmed by 0 bases and J by 5 bases, 4 bases remained unmatched. The CDR3 bases are TGTGCCAGCAGTGACTCGAGCGGGAGCGGAGATACGCAGTATTTT. Translation gives CASSDSSGSGDTQYF.

This clonotype is labeled medium-sized. V and J are TRBV4-3 and TRBJ2-7; weak D call: TRBD1 (6 bases). The germline gives CDR1 LGHNA, CDR2 YSLEER. V was trimmed by 0 bases and J by 1 base, leaving 13 bases between them. The CDR3 is 16 amino acids. The CDR3 loop reads CASSQDYLGASYEQYF. The CDR3, as DNA: TGCGCCAGCAGCCAAGATTATTTGGGGGCATCCTACGAGCAGTACTTC.

This clonotype was counted at least ten times. This sequence joins TRBV12-3 or TRBV12-4 and TRBJ2-1; the D gene is possibly TRBD2 (6 bases). V was clipped by 6 bases and J by 9 bases, with 9 bases between them. The CDR3 loop spans 11 amino acids. The CDR3 spells CASSHGGEQFF. The CDR3 DNA is TGTGCCAGCAGCCACGGGGGTGAGCAGTTCTTC.

This clonotype was recorded many times. V usage is TRBV5-4 and J usage is TRBJ2-7; TRBD2 agrees at 12 bases. This CDR3 spans 15 amino acids. V lost 2 bases and J lost 7; bases outside the gene matches: 7. The germline V gene encodes CDR1 SGHNT and CDR2 YYREEE (reference sequence). CDR3 sequence reads: CASSFGTSGPGEQYF. CDR3 DNA: TGTGCCAGCAGCTTTGGGACTAGCGGGCCAGGGGAGCAGTACTTC.

The gene calls are TRBV6-5 and TRBJ2-7; possibly TRBD2 for D (5 bases). The CDR3 is made up of 16 amino acids. Trimming stripped 6 bases from V and 1 base from J, with 19 bases between. Germline V CDR1 and CDR2: MNHEY, SVGAGI. CDR3 sequence reads: CASSTVVASQSYEQYF. CDR3 nucleotides: TGTGCCAGCAGCACGGTGGTCGCTAGCCAATCCTACGAGCAGTACTTC.

This clonotype was recorded many times. The V and J genes are TRBV28 and TRBJ1-1; 8 bases are shared with TRBD1. The length of the CDR3 is 13 residues. Unmatched junction bases numbered 4, after V lost 6 bases and J lost 4 bases. CDR1 MDHEN and CDR2 SYDVKM come from the germline V gene. CDR3 nucleotides: TGTGCCAGCAGAACAACAGGGGGCACTGAAGCTTTCTTT. Protein sequence: CASRTTGGTEAFF.

This clonotype was counted a few times. V is TRBV6-2 or TRBV6-3 and J is TRBJ2-2; a weak D match, TRBD2 (6 bases). The CDR3 covers 14 residues. Germline CDR1 is MNHEY and CDR2 is SVGEGT. V was clipped by 6 bases and J by 3 bases, with 11 bases between them. The CDR3 spells CASSGSGDTGELFF. CDR3 DNA sequence: TGTGCCAGCAGCGGGTCGGGAGACACCGGGGAGCTGTTTTTT.

This clonotype is medium-sized by share. The chain employs TRBV20-1 and TRBJ1-1; 10 bases agree with TRBD1. Germline values: CDR1 DFQATT, CDR2 SNEGSKA (reference sequence). The CDR3 extends over 12 amino acids. With V trimmed by 6 bases and J by 3 bases, 1 base remained unmatched. In DNA, the CDR3 is TGCAGTGCCGGGACAGGGGACACTGAAGCTTTCTTT. It codes for CSAGTGDTEAFF.

The chain's CDR3 is CASSPRTVEAFF. The CDR3 nucleotides read TGTGCCAGCAGCCCCCGGACAGTTGAAGCTTTCTTT. V gene TRBV7-4 combines with J gene TRBJ1-1, with a tentative D call TRBD1 (6 bases). Germline V gives CDR1 SGHVT, CDR2 SQSDAQ. Trimming cost V 5 bases and J 7 bases, with 11 bases left between them. The CDR3 contains 12 residues.

V is TRBV4-1 and J is TRBJ2-7; D gene ambiguous. There are 16 residues in the CDR3. V lost 2 bases and J 3 bases, leaving 17 bases between the germline ends. CDR1 is MGHRA, CDR2 YSYEKL, per germline. The CDR3 loop reads CASSQPSAHGLYEQYF. The CDR3 DNA follows: TGCGCCAGCAGCCAACCCTCCGCTCACGGCCTCTACGAGCAGTACTTC.

The genes are TRBV6-6 and TRBJ2-1, with 11 bases fitting TRBD2. The V gene's germline CDR1 is MNHNY and CDR2 SVGAGI (reference sequence). J gave up 0 bases and V 5 bases, and 6 bases lay outside the gene matches. This CDR3 region has 17 residues. DNA of the CDR3: TGTGCCAGCAGTGCGACTAGCGGGATCGGCTCCTACAATGAGCAGTTCTTC. This encodes CASSATSGIGSYNEQFF.

This clonotype was detected only a few times. The rearrangement joins TRBV7-9 to TRBJ2-6; D call uncertain. Looked up from germline, CDR1 is SEHNR and CDR2 is FQNEAQ (reference sequence). The CDR3 extends over 15 amino acids. Trimming removed 5 bases at V and 0 bases at J, with 8 bases between. Here the CDR3 reads CASSRTISGANVLTF. Written as DNA, the CDR3 is TGTGCCAGCAGCCGGACCATCTCTGGGGCCAACGTCCTGACTTTC. Full variable domain (outside the CDR3, taken from reference TRBV7-9 and TRBJ2-6): DTGVSQNPRHKITKRGQNVTFRCDPISEHNRLYWYRQTLGQGPEFLTYFQNEAQLEKSRLLSDRFSAERPKGSFSTLEIQRTEQGDSAMYLCASSRTISGANVLTFGAGSRLTVL.

Many counts were recorded for this clonotype. V usage is TRBV6-1 and J usage is TRBJ2-5; TRBD1 matches 7 bases. Losses at the gene ends were 5 bases for V and 0 bases for J; bases not matched to a gene: 6. CDR1 is MNHNS, CDR2 SASEGT, per germline. This CDR3 is 15 amino acids long. The CDR3 coding sequence is TGTGCCAGCAGTCCCGGGACAGCGTACCAAGAGACCCAGTACTTC. Translated, it gives CASSPGTAYQETQYF.

The chain carries TRBV7-9 and TRBJ2-5; D is ambiguous. The germline CDR1 and CDR2 sequences are SEHNR and FQNEAQ (reference sequence). This CDR3 is built from 14 residues. Trimming removed 4 bases from V and 5 bases from J, with 14 bases in between. Here the CDR3 DNA reads TGTGCCAGCAGCTCTGGCACGGCTTGGGAGACCCAGTACTTC. It yields the protein CASSSGTAWETQYF.

This clonotype was seen a few times. This chain uses TRBV4-3 with TRBJ1-2, with 9 positions matching TRBD1. Germline CDR1 LGHNA, CDR2 YSLEER. This CDR3 is 18 amino acids long. With 0 bases clipped from V and 7 bases from J, the junction kept 15 bases outside the gene matches. This CDR3 is CASSQESGYRGRDSGYTF. As DNA, the CDR3 is TGCGCCAGCAGCCAAGAAAGTGGGTACAGGGGGCGCGACTCTGGCTACACCTTC.

The chain employs TRBV2 and TRBJ1-5, with TRBD1 matching 10 bases. The germline V gene has CDR1 SNHLY and CDR2 FYNNEI. The CDR3 covers 15 residues. Trimming at V came to 6 bases and at J to 3 bases, leaving 5 bases not matched to a gene. CDR3 in DNA: TGTGCCAGCAGGGAGGACAGGGGGTACAATCAGCCCCAGCATTTT. Its protein is CASREDRGYNQPQHF. The complete variable domain, with remaining parts taken from reference TRBV2 and TRBJ1-5, reads EPEVTQTPSHQVTQMGQEVILRCVPISNHLYFYWYRQILGQKVEFLVSFYNNEISEKSEIFDDQFSVERPDGSNFTLKIRSTKLEDSAMYFCASREDRGYNQPQHFGDGTRLSIL.

This clonotype was counted a few times. The gene calls are TRBV3-1 and TRBJ2-7, with D possibly TRBD2 on 5 matching bases. CDR1 is LGHDT, CDR2 YNNKEL, per germline (reference sequence). With 0 bases removed from V and 4 bases from J, the gap between germline ends came to 19 bases. The CDR3 has 17 amino acids. The CDR3 nucleotides are TGTGCCAGCAGCCAAGATGAGGCAGGACTGGAAGGATACGAGCAGTACTTC. Protein product: CASSQDEAGLEGYEQYF.

This rearrangement joins TRBV19 to TRBJ1-4; 9 bases line up with TRBD1. The CDR3 loop spans 14 amino acids. Germline assignment: CDR1 LNHDA and CDR2 SQIVND (reference sequence). The V segment lost 4 bases and the J segment 5 bases; nucleotides outside the gene matches: 2. The CDR3 here is CASSTTGGNEKLFF. CDR3 nucleotide sequence: TGTGCCAGTAGTACGACAGGGGGGAATGAAAAACTGTTTTTT. Together with reference TRBV19 and TRBJ1-4, the CDR3 gives the full variable domain: DGGITQSPKYLFRKEGQNVTLSCEQNLNHDAMYWYRQDPGQGLRLIYYSQIVNDFQKGDIAEGYSVSREKKESFPLTVTSAQKNPTAFYLCASSTTGGNEKLFFGSGTQLSVL.

This clonotype was seen ten or more times. The chain carries TRBV4-3 and TRBJ1-1; 9 bases line up with TRBD1. In germline, CDR1 is LGHNA, CDR2 YSLEER. This CDR3 region has 14 residues. V dropped 4 bases and J dropped 6; count of bases not matched to a gene: 6. The CDR3 DNA follows: TGCGCCAGCAGCCGTGGACAGGGGTACTCTGAAGCTTTCTTT. Its protein product is CASSRGQGYSEAFF.

In this sample, this clonotype turned up many times. CDR3 nucleotides: TGTGCCAGCAGCTGGAAAATTGGGACTAGCGGAAGATACTACAATGAGCAGTTCTTC. Amino acids: CASSWKIGTSGRYYNEQFF. V is TRBV7-8 and J is TRBJ2-1, with 11 bases aligning to TRBD2. Losses at the gene ends were 4 bases for V and 3 bases for J; bases not matched to a gene: 14. In germline, CDR1 is SGHVS, CDR2 FQNEAQ. This CDR3 spans 19 amino acids.

This rearrangement joins TRBV27 to TRBJ1-3; D is unclear. V was shortened by 4 bases and J by 0 bases, with 7 bases between the two germline ends. This CDR3 region has 14 residues. Germline V lookup: CDR1 MNHEY, CDR2 SMNVEV (reference sequence). The DNA of the CDR3 is TGTGCCAGCAGTTCCGCAGGCTCTGGAAACACCATATATTTT. Translation: CASSSAGSGNTIYF.

This clonotype occurred a few times. The CDR3 loop is CASSQESGTNYGYTF. The CDR3, as DNA: TGCGCCAGCAGCCAAGAATCGGGGACTAACTATGGCTACACCTTC. The V gene is TRBV4-1, the J gene TRBJ1-2, with D unresolved. The CDR3 is 15 amino acids. In germline, CDR1 is MGHRA, CDR2 YSYEKL. V lost 0 bases and J lost 0, with 8 bases in between.

This chain joins TRBV27 and TRBJ1-6, with D unresolved. V dropped 5 bases and J dropped 7 bases, with 18 bases sitting between them. The CDR3 runs 16 residues. CDR1 and CDR2 (germline): MNHEY, SMNVEV (reference sequence). The CDR3 protein is CASSPGGGWFNSPLHF. The CDR3 DNA follows: TGTGCCAGCAGTCCCGGAGGCGGGTGGTTCAATTCACCCCTCCACTTT.

The chain joins TRBV3-1 to TRBJ2-3; possibly TRBD2 for D (6 bases). The CDR3 is 16 residues long. V shed 1 base and J shed 2 bases, with 13 bases lying between them. CDR1 and CDR2 (germline): LGHDT, YNNKEL (reference sequence). CDR3 sequence: CASSQGAGSYTDTQYF. In DNA form, the CDR3 reads TGTGCCAGCAGCCAAGGGGCGGGAAGCTACACAGATACGCAGTATTTT.